Sequencing of this T cell receptor beta chain was carried out in a study of vaccination and CD4 T cells after COVID-19. Study as a whole: Cellular stimulation was performed using overlapping spike peptides derived from SARS-CoV-2, HCoV-NL63, HCoV-OC43 and HCoV-229E.

Treatment denoted: roughly nine-day PBMC culture with coronavirus spike peptide pools or control peptides (ViraFEST assay). Following culture for about eleven days, CD4+ T cells were isolated by negative selection. CD4+ T cells that had been cultured provided DNA sequenced with the Oncomine TCR Beta short-read assay. It was cultured CD4+ T cells from which genomic DNA was extracted. TCRdb analysed the PCR reads with MiXCR anew, one entry per CDR3 protein. The sample holds tens of thousands of distinct CDR3 sequences; more than 40% are singletons and the top ten take about a fifth. Worth noting for this clonotype: Antigen specificity is unknown.

This CDR3 spans 18 amino acids. Trimming took 0 bases from V and 0 from J, leaving 15 bases between them. Germline assignment: CDR1 MNHEY and CDR2 SVGAGI. The study's findings and limits: When vaccine-specific clones from convalescent patients were examined, 304 of 307 were spike mono-reactive.

The chain recombines TRBV6-5 with TRBJ1-5; D gene uncertain. This clonotype was sampled from a human donor who received a COVID-19 vaccine. The specimen was CD4+ T cells from blood, cultured in vitro, collected before SARS-CoV-2 vaccination. CDR3 loop: CASSYSVRVERSNQPQHF. CDR3 DNA sequence: TGTGCCAGCAGTTACTCGGTCCGTGTGGAGCGTAGCAATCAGCCCCAGCATTTT.